This T cell receptor (beta chain) was documented in a study of neurological immune-mediated disorders. CDR3 length: 12 amino acids. Germline CDR1 DFQATT, CDR2 SNEGSKA (reference sequence). With 3 bases removed from V and 8 bases from J, the gap between germline ends came to 11 bases. This clonotype was seen at least ten times. Each TCR transcript was tagged with a 10-nucleotide random UMI during 5'RACE. In TCRdb, the 5' RACE reads were re-called with MiXCR into one record per CDR3 protein. The sample holds about 46,000 distinct CDR3 sequences, around 4.5% seen once. This TCR derives from a woman aged 55-75 years with multiple sclerosis. The source material was PBMCs. The chain couples TRBV20-1 to TRBJ2-4, with D possibly being TRBD1 or TRBD2 (6 bases each). CDR3 nucleotide sequence: TGCAGTGCTAGCAAGGGGGGCGACATTCAGTACTTC. Protein sequence: CSASKGGDIQYF.